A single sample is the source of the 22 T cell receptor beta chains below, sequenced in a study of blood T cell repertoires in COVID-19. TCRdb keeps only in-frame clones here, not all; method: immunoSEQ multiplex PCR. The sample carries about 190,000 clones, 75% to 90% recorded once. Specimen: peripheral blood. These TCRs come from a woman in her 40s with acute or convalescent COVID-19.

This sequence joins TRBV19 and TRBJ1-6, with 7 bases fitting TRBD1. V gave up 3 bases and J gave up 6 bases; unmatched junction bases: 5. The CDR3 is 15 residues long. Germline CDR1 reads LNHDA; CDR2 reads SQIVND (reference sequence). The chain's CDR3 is CASSMRGPRNSPLHF. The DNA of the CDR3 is TGTGCCAGTAGTATGAGGGGGCCTCGTAATTCACCCCTCCACTTT.

This CDR3 reads CASSQVGTRVEAFF. For the CDR3, the DNA is TGCGCCAGCAGCCAAGTGGGCACCCGAGTAGAAGCTTTCTTT. V usage is TRBV4-1 and J usage is TRBJ1-1; D not certain. The CDR3 length is 14 residues. The germline V gene encodes CDR1 MGHRA and CDR2 YSYEKL. The V end lost 1 base, the J end lost 8 bases, and 14 bases lay between the germline ends.

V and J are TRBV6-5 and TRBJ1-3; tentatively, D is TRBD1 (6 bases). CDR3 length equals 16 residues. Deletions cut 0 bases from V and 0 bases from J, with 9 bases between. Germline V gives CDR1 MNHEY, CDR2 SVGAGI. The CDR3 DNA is TGTGCCAGCAGTTACTCGACAGGTTCCTCTGGAAACACCATATATTTT. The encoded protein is CASSYSTGSSGNTIYF.

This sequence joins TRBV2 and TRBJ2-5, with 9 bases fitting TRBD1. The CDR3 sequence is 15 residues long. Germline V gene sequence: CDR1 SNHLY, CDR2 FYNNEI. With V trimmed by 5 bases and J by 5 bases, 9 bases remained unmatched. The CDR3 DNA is TGTGCCAGCAGTACAGCAACAGGGGGCAGGGAGACCCAGTACTTC. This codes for CASSTATGGRETQYF. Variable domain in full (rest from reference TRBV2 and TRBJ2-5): EPEVTQTPSHQVTQMGQEVILRCVPISNHLYFYWYRQILGQKVEFLVSFYNNEISEKSEIFDDQFSVERPDGSNFTLKIRSTKLEDSAMYFCASSTATGGRETQYFGPGTRLLVL.

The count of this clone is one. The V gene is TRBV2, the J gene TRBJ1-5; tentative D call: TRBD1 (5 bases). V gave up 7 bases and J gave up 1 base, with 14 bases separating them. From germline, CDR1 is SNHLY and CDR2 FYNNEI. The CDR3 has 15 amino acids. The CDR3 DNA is TGTGCCAGCACAGTGGGGGGACGGAGCAATCAGCCCCAGCATTTT. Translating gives CASTVGGRSNQPQHF.

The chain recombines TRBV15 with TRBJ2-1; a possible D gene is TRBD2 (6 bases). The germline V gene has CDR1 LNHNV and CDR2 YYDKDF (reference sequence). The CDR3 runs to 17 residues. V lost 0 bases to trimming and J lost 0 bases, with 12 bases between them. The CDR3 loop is CATSRDNGRSSYNEQFF. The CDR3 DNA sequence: TGTGCCACCAGCAGAGACAATGGGAGGAGCTCCTACAATGAGCAGTTCTTC.

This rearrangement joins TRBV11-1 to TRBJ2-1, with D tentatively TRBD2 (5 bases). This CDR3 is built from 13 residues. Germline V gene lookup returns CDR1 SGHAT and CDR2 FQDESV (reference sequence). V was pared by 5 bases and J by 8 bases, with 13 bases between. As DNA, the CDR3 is TGTGCCAGCAGCACCTCACTAGAGTATGAGCAGTTCTTC. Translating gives CASSTSLEYEQFF.

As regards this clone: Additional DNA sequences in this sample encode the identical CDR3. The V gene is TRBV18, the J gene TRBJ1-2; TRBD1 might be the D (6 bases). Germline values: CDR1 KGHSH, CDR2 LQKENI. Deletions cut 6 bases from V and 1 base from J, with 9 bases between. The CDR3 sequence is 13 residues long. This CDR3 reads CASSPDSNYGYTF. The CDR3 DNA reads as TGTGCCAGCTCGCCGGACAGTAACTATGGCTACACCTTC.

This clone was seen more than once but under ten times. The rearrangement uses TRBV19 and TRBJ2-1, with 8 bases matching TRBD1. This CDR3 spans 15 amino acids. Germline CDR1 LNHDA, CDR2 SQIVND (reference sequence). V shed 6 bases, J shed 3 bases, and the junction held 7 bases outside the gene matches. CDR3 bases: TGTGCCAGTAGCCCCCGGGACAGGAGCTACAATGAGCAGTTCTTC. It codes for CASSPRDRSYNEQFF.

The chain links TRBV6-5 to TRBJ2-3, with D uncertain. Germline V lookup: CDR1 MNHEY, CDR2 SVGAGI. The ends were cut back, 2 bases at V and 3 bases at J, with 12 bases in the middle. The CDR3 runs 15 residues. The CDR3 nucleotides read TGTGCCAGCAGTTACCAAGTGGGCCAAACAGATACGCAGTATTTT. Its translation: CASSYQVGQTDTQYF.

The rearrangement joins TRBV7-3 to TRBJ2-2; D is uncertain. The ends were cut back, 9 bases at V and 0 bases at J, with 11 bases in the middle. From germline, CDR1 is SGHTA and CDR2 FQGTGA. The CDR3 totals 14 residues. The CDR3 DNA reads TGTGCCAGTAGAAGTCCATCGAACACCGGGGAGCTGTTTTTT. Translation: CASRSPSNTGELFF.

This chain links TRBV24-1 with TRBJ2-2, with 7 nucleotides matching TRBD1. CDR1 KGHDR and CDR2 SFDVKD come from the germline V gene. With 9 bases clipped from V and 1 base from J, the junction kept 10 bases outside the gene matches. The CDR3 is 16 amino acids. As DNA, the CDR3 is TGTGCCACCTCGGAGTGGGACAGCGTGAACACCGGGGAGCTGTTTTTT. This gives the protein CATSEWDSVNTGELFF.

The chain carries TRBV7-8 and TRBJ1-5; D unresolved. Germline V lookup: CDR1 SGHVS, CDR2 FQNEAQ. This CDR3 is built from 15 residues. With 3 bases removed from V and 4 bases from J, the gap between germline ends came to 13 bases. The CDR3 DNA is TGTGCCAGCAGCTTCGCCGGGGTTGGGAATCAGCCCCAGCATTTT. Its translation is CASSFAGVGNQPQHF.

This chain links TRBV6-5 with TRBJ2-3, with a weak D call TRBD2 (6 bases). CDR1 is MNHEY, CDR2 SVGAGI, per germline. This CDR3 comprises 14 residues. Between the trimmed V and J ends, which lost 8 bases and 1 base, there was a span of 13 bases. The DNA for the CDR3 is TGTGCCAGCGGGCGACTAGTCGGCACAGATACGCAGTATTTT. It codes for CASGRLVGTDTQYF.

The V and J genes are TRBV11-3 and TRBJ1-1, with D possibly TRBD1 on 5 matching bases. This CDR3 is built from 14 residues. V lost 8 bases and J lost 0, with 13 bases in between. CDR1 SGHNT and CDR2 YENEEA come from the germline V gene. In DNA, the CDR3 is TGTGCCAGCTCCCCCGACAGCTTGAACACTGAAGCTTTCTTT. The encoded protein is CASSPDSLNTEAFF.

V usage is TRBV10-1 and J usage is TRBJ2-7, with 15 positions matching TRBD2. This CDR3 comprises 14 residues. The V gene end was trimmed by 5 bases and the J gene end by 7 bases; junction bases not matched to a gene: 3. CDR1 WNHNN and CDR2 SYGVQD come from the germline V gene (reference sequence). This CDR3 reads CASSPGLAGGEQYF. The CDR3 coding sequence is TGCGCCAGCAGTCCGGGACTAGCGGGAGGAGAGCAGTACTTC.

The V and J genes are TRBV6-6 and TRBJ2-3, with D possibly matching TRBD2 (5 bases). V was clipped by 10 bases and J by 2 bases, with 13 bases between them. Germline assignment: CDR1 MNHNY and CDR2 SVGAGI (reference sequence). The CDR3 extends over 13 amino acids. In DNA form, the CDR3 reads TGTGCCACCGAGGGTCTAGTCACAGATACGCAGTATTTT. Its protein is CATEGLVTDTQYF.

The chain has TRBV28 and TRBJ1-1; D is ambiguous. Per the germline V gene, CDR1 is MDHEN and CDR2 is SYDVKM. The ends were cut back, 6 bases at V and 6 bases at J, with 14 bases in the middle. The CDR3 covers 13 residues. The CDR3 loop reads CASSDGLHPEAFF. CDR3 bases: TGTGCCAGCAGCGACGGACTCCATCCTGAAGCTTTCTTT.

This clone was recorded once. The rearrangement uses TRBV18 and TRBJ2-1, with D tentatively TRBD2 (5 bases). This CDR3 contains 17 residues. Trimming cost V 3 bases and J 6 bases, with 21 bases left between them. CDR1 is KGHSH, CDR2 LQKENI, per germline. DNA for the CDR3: TGTGCCAGCTCACCTATAGGAGCGGCTTCCTGGGGCAATGAGCAGTTCTTC. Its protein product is CASSPIGAASWGNEQFF.

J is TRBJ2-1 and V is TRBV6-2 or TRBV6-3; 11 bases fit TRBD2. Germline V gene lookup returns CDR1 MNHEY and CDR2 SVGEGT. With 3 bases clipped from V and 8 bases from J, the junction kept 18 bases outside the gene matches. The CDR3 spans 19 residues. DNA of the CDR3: TGTGCCAGCAGTTATCCCTCCTTTAAGACTAGCGGGAACTTATATGAGCAGTTCTTC. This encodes CASSYPSFKTSGNLYEQFF.

The CDR3 here is CASSFNYEQYF. CDR3 in DNA: TGTGCCAGCAGCTTTAACTACGAGCAGTACTTC. The chain couples TRBV7-9 to TRBJ2-7, with unresolved D. V lost 3 bases, J lost 3 bases, and 3 bases lay in between. Germline V gene lookup returns CDR1 SEHNR and CDR2 FQNEAQ (reference sequence). This CDR3 is 11 amino acids long.

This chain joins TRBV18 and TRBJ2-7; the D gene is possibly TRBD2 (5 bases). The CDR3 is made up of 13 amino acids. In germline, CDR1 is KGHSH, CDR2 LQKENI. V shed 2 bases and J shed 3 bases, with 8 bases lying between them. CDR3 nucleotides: TGTGCCAGCTCACCAAGTGCGGGCTACGAGCAGTACTTC. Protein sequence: CASSPSAGYEQYF. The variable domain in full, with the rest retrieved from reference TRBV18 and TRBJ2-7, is NAGVMQNPRHLVRRRGQEARLRCSPMKGHSHVYWYRQLPEEGLKFMVYLQKENIIDESGMPKERFSAEFPKEGPSILRIQQVVRGDSAAYFCASSPSAGYEQYFGPGTRLTVT.